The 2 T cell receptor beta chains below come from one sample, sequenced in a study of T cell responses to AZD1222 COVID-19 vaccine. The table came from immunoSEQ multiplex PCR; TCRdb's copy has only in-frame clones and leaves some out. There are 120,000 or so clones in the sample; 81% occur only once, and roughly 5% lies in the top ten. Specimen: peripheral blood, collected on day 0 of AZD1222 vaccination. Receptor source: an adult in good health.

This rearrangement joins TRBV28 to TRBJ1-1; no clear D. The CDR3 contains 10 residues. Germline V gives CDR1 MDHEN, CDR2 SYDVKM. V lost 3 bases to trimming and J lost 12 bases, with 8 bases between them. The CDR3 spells CASSFETSFF. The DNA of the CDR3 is TGTGCCAGCAGTTTCGAAACTTCTTTCTTT. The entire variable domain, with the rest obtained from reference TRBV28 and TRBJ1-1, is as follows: DVKVTQSSRYLVKRTGEKVFLECVQDMDHENMFWYRQDPGLGLRLIYFSYDVKMKEKGDIPEGYSVSREKKERFSLILESASTNQTSMYLCASSFETSFFGQGTRLTVV.

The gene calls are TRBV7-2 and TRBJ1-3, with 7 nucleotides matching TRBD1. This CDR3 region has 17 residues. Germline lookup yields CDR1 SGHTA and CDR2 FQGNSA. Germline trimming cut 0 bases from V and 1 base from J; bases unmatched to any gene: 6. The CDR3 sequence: CASSLARTGASGNTIYF. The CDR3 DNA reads TGTGCCAGCAGCTTAGCGAGAACAGGGGCTTCTGGAAACACCATATATTTT.